This TCR beta chain was recovered during a study of blood T cell repertoires in COVID-19. Study-wide background: There were acute and convalescent COVID-19 samples, and they came from the United States, Italy and Spain.

The method was immunoSEQ multiplex PCR; TCRdb's version includes in-frame clones alone and lacks a portion of them. This table has fewer than 300,000 clones, 80% to 90% appearing once. Germline V lookup: CDR1 SGHVS, CDR2 FNYEAQ. The CDR3 runs to 17 residues. With 2 bases clipped from V and 2 bases from J, the junction kept 8 bases outside the gene matches. The chain employs TRBV7-6 and TRBJ1-1, with TRBD1 identical over 10 bases. What was sequenced was peripheral blood. The origin of this receptor is a woman between 50 and 59 years old with COVID-19, enrolled during active disease. The CDR3 here is CASSLSTGTGVNTEAFF. In DNA, the CDR3 is TGTGCCAGCAGCTTATCCACCGGGACAGGGGTTAACACTGAAGCTTTCTTT.